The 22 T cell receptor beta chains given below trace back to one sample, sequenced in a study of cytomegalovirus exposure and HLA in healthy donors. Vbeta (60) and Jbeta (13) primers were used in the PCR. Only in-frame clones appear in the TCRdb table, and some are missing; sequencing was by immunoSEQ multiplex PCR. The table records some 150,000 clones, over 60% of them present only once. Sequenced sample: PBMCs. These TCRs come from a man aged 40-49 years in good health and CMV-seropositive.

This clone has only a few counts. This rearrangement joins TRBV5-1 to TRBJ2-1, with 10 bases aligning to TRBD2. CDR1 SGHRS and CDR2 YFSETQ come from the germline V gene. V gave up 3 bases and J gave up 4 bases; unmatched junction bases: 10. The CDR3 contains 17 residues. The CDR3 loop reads CASSSRTGTSVYNEQFF. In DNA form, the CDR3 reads TGCGCCAGCAGCTCGCGAACCGGGACTAGCGTATACAATGAGCAGTTCTTC.

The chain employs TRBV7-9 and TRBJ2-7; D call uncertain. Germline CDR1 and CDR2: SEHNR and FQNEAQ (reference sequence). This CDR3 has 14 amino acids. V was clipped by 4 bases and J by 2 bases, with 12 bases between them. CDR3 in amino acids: CASSSTDPPYEQYF. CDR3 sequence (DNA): TGTGCCAGCAGCTCCACAGATCCCCCCTACGAGCAGTACTTC.

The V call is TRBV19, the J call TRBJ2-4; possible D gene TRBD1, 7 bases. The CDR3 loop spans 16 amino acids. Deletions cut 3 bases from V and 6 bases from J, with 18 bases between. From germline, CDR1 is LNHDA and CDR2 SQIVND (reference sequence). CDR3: CASSMVLGQGGNIQYF. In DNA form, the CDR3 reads TGTGCCAGTAGTATGGTACTAGGGCAGGGGGGAAACATTCAGTACTTC.

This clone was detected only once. The chain's CDR3 is CASSLRTGLTDTQYF. Here the CDR3 DNA reads TGTGCCAGCAGCTTAAGGACAGGTCTCACAGATACGCAGTATTTT. The V call is TRBV7-9, the J call TRBJ2-3; TRBD1 agrees at 7 bases. This CDR3 comprises 15 residues. Germline loops: CDR1 SEHNR, CDR2 FQNEAQ (reference sequence). V lost 2 bases and J lost 2; bases outside the gene matches: 4.

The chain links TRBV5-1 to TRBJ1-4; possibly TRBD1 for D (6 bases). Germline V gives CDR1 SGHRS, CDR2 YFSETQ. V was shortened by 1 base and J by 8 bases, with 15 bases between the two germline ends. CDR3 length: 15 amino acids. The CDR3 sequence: CASSLFGQGSEKLFF. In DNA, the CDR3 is TGCGCCAGCAGCTTGTTCGGTCAGGGGTCGGAAAAACTGTTTTTT.

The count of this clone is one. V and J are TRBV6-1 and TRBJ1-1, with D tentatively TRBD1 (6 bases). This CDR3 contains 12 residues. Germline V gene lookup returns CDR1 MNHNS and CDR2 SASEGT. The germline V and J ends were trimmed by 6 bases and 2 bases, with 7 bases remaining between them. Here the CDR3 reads CASRQGNTEAFF. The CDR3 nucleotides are TGTGCCAGCAGACAGGGAAACACTGAAGCTTTCTTT.

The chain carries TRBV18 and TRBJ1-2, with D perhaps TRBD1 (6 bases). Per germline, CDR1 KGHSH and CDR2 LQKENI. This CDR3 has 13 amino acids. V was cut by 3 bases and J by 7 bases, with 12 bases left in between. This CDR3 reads CASSPSLGGGYTF. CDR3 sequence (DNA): TGTGCCAGCTCACCGTCTTTAGGGGGTGGCTACACCTTC.

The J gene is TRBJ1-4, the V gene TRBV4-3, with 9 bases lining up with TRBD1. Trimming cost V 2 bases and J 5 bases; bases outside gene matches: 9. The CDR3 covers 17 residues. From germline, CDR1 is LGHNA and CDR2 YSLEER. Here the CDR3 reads CASSQLFPGQGNEKLFF. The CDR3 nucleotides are TGCGCCAGCAGCCAACTCTTTCCGGGACAGGGAAATGAAAAACTGTTTTTT.

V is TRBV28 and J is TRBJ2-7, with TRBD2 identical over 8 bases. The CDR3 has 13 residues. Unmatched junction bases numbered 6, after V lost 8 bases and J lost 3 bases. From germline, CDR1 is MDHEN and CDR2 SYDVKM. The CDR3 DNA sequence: TGTGCCAGCTATCGGGGGGGGTACTACGAGCAGTACTTC. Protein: CASYRGGYYEQYF. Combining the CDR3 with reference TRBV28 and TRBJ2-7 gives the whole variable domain DVKVTQSSRYLVKRTGEKVFLECVQDMDHENMFWYRQDPGLGLRLIYFSYDVKMKEKGDIPEGYSVSREKKERFSLILESASTNQTSMYLCASYRGGYYEQYFGPGTRLTVT.

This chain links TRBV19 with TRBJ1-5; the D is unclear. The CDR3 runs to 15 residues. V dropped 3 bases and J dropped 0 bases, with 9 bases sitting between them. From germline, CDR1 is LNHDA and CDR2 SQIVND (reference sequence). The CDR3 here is CASSITAYSNQPQHF. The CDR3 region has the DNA TGTGCCAGTAGTATCACAGCTTATAGCAATCAGCCCCAGCATTTT. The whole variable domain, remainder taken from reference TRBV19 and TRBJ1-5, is DGGITQSPKYLFRKEGQNVTLSCEQNLNHDAMYWYRQDPGQGLRLIYYSQIVNDFQKGDIAEGYSVSREKKESFPLTVTSAQKNPTAFYLCASSITAYSNQPQHFGDGTRLSIL.

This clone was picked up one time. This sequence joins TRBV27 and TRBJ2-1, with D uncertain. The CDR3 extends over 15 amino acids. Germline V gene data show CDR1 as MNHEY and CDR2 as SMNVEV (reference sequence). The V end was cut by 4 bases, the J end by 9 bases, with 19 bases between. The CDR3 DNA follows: TGTGCCAGCAGTTCGGAGATTCTCCCCTTCTCTGAGCAGTTCTTC. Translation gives CASSSEILPFSEQFF.

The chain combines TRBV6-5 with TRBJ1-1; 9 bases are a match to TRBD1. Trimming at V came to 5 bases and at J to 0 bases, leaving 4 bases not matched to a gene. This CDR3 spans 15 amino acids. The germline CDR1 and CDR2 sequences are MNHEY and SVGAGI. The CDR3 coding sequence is TGTGCCAGCAGTCGGGACAGGGCTTTGAACACTGAAGCTTTCTTT. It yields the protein CASSRDRALNTEAFF.

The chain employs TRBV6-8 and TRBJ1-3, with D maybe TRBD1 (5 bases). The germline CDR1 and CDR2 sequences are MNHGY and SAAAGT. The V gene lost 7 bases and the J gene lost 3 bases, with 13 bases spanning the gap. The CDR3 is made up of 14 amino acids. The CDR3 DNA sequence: TGTGCCAGCAAGGGGTACTCGCGTGGAAACACCATATATTTT. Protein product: CASKGYSRGNTIYF.

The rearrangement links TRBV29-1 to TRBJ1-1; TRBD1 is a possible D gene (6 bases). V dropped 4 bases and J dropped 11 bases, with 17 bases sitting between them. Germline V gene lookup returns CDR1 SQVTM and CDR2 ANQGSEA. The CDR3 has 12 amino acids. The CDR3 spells CSVAASTGMAFF. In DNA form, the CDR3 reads TGCAGCGTTGCCGCCTCAACAGGGATGGCTTTCTTT.

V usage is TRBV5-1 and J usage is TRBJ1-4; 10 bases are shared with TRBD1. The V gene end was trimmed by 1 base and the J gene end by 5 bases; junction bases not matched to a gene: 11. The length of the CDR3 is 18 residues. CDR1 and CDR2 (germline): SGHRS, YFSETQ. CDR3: CASSLLPRRTGGNEKLFF. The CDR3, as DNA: TGCGCCAGCAGCTTGCTCCCGAGGAGGACAGGGGGGAATGAAAAACTGTTTTTT.

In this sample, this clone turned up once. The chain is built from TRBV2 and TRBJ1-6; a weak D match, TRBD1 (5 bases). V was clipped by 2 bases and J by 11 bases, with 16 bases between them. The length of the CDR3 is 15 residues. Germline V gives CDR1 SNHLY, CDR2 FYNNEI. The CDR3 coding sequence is TGTGCCAGCAGTGAACTCGCGGGGGGAAACGCACCCCTCCACTTT. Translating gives CASSELAGGNAPLHF.

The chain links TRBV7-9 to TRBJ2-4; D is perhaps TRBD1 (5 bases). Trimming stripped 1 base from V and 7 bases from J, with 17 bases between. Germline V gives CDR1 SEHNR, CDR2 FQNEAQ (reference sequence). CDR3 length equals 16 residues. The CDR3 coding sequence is TGTGCCAGCAGCTTAGGGTTCGGTACCTCAGGGAACATTCAGTACTTC. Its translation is CASSLGFGTSGNIQYF.

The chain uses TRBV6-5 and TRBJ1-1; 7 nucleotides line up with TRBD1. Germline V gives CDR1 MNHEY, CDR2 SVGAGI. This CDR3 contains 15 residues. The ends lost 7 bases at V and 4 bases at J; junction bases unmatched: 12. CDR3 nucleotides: TGTGCCAGCAACCCTCTCAGGGGGTTTGGCACTGAAGCTTTCTTT. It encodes CASNPLRGFGTEAFF.

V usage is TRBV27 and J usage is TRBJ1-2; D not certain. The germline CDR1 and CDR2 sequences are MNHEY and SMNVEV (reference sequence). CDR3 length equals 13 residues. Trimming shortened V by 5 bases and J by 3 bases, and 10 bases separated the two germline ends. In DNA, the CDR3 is TGTGCCAGCAGTACCAACACCCACTATGGCTACACCTTC. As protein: CASSTNTHYGYTF.

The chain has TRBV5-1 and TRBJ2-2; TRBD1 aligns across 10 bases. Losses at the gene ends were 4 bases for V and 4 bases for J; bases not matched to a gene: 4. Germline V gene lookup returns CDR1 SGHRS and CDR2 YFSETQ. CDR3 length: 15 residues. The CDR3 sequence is CASSLGTGATGELFF. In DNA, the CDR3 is TGCGCCAGCAGCCTCGGGACAGGGGCCACCGGGGAGCTGTTTTTT.

In DNA form, the CDR3 reads TGCGCCAGCAGCCAAGCTCTTTACTCCTACGAGCAGTACTTC. Amino acids: CASSQALYSYEQYF. The gene calls are TRBV4-3 and TRBJ2-7; D remains ambiguous. The CDR3 has 14 residues. V lost 1 base and J lost 0, with 7 bases in between. Germline-derived CDR1 and CDR2 are LGHNA and YSLEER.

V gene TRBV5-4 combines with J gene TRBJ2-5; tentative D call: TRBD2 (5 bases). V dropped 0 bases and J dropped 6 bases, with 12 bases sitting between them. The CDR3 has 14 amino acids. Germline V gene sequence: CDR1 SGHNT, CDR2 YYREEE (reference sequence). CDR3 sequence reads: CASSLEKGAKTQYF. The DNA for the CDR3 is TGTGCCAGCAGCTTGGAGAAGGGAGCGAAGACCCAGTACTTC. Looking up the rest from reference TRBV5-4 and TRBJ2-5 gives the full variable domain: ETGVTQSPTHLIKTRGQQVTLRCSSQSGHNTVSWYQQALGQGPQFIFQYYREEENGRGNFPPRFSGLQFPNYSSELNVNALELDDSALYLCASSLEKGAKTQYFGPGTRLLVL.